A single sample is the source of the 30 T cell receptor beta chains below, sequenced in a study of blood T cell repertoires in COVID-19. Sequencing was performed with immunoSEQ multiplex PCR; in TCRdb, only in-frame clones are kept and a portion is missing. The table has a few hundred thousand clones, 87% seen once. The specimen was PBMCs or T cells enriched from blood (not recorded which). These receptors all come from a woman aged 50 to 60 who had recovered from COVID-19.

CDR3 residues: CASSRPEAGNYEQYF. The CDR3 bases are TGTGCCAGCAGCCGTCCGGAAGCGGGGAACTACGAGCAGTACTTC. V usage is TRBV7-2 and J usage is TRBJ2-7; 7 positions match TRBD2. CDR1 SGHTA and CDR2 FQGNSA come from the germline V gene. The junction had 10 bases not matched to a gene; V was cut back by 5 bases and J by 3 bases. The CDR3 length is 15 residues. The variable domain in full, with the rest retrieved from reference TRBV7-2 and TRBJ2-7, is GAGVSQSPSNKVTEKGKDVELRCDPISGHTALYWYRQSLGQGLEFLIYFQGNSAPDKSGLPSDRFSAERTGGSVSTLTIQRTQQEDSAVYLCASSRPEAGNYEQYFGPGTRLTVT.

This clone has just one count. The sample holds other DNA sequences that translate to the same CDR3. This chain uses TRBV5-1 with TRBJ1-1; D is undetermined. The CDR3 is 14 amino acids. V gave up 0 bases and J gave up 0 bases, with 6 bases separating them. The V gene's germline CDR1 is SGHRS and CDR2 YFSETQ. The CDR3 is CASSLGGVNTEAFF. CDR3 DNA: TGCGCCAGCAGCTTGGGAGGTGTGAACACTGAAGCTTTCTTT.

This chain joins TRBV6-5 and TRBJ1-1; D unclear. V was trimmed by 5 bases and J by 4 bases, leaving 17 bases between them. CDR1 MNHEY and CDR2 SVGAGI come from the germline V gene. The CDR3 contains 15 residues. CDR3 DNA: TGTGCCAGCAGTACCCTGAGGGCCGGTGGCACTGAAGCTTTCTTT. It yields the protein CASSTLRAGGTEAFF.

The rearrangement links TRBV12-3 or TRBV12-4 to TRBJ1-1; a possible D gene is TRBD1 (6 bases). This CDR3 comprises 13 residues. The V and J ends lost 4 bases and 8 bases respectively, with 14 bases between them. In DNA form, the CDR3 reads TGTGCCAGCAGTTCTCATTGGACAGCCGAAGCTTTCTTT. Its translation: CASSSHWTAEAFF.

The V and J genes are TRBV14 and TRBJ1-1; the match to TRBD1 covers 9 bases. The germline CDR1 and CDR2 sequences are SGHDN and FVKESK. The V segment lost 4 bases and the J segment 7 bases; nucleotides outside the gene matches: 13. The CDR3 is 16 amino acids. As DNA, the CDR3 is TGTGCCAGCAGCCCGTTGGGGACAGGGATCGGCGGTGAAGCTTTCTTT. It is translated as CASSPLGTGIGGEAFF.

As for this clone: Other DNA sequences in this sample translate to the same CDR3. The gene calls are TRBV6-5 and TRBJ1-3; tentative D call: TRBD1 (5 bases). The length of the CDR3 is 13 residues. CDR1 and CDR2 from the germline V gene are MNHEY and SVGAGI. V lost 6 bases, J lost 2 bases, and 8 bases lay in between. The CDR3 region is CASSLTAGNTIYF. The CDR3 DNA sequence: TGTGCCAGCAGCCTGACAGCTGGAAACACCATATATTTT.

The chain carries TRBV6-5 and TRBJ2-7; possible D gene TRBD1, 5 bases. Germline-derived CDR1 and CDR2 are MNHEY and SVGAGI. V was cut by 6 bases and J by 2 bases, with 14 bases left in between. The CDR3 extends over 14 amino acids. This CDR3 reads CASRQEPRTYEQYF. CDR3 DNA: TGTGCCAGCAGACAGGAACCCAGGACCTACGAGCAGTACTTC.

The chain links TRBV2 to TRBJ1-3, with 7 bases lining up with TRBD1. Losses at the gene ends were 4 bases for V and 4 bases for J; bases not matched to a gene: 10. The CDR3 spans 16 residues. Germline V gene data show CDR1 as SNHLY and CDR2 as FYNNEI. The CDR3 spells CASSVTGVSVGNTIYF. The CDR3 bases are TGTGCCAGCAGTGTTACAGGGGTATCAGTAGGAAACACCATATATTTT. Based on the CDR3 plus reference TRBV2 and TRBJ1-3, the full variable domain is EPEVTQTPSHQVTQMGQEVILRCVPISNHLYFYWYRQILGQKVEFLVSFYNNEISEKSEIFDDQFSVERPDGSNFTLKIRSTKLEDSAMYFCASSVTGVSVGNTIYFGEGSWLTVV.

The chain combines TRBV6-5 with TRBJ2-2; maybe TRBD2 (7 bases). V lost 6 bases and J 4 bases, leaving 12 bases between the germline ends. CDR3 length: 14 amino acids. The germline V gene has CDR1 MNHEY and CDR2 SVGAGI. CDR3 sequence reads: CASRAGQSTGELFF. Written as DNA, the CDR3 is TGTGCCAGCAGAGCGGGACAAAGCACCGGGGAGCTGTTTTTT.

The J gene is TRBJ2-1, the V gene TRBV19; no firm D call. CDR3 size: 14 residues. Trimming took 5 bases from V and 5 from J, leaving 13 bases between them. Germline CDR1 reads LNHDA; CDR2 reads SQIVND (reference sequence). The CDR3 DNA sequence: TGTGCCAGTAGTTTTTACAGCATTAACAATGAGCAGTTCTTC. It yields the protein CASSFYSINNEQFF. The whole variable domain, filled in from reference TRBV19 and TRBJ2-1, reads DGGITQSPKYLFRKEGQNVTLSCEQNLNHDAMYWYRQDPGQGLRLIYYSQIVNDFQKGDIAEGYSVSREKKESFPLTVTSAQKNPTAFYLCASSFYSINNEQFFGPGTRLTVL.

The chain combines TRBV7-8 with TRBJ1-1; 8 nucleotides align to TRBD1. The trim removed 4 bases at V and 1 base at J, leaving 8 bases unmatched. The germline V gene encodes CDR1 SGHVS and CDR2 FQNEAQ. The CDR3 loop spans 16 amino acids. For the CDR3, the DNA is TGTGCCAGCAGCTCTAGACAGGGGTCACCGAACACTGAAGCTTTCTTT. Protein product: CASSSRQGSPNTEAFF. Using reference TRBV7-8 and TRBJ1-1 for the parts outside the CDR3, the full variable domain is GAGVSQSPRYKVAKRGQDVALRCDPISGHVSLFWYQQALGQGPEFLTYFQNEAQLDKSGLPSDRFFAERPEGSVSTLKIQRTQQEDSAVYLCASSSRQGSPNTEAFFGQGTRLTVV.

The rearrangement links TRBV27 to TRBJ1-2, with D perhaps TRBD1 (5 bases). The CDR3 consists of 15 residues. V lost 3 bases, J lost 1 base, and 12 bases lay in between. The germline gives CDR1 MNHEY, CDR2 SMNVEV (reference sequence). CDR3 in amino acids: CASSFQWGVNYGYTF. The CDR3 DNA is TGTGCCAGCAGTTTCCAGTGGGGGGTTAACTATGGCTACACCTTC.

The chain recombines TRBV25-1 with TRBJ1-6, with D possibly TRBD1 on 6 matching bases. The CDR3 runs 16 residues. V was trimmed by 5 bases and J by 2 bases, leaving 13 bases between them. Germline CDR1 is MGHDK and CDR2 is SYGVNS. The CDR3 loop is CASSRQAGTYNSPLHF. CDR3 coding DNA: TGTGCCAGCAGTCGACAGGCAGGCACCTATAATTCACCCCTCCACTTT.

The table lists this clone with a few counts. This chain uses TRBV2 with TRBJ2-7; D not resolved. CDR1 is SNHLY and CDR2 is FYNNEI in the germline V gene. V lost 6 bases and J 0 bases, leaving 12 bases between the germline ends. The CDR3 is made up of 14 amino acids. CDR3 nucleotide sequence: TGTGCCAGCAGCCGAGCGCCGGGCTCCTACGAGCAGTACTTC. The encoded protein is CASSRAPGSYEQYF.

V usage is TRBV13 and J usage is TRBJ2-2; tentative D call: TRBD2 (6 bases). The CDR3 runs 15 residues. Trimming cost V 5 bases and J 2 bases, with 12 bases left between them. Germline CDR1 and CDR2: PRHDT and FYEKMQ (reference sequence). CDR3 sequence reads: CASSNGGVNTGELFF. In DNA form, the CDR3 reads TGTGCCAGCAGCAACGGCGGGGTTAACACCGGGGAGCTGTTTTTT.

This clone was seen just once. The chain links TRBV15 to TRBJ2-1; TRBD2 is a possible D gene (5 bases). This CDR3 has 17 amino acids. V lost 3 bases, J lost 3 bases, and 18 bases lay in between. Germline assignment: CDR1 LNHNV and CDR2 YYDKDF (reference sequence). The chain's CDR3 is CATSRSTASSLYNEQFF. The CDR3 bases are TGTGCCACCAGCAGGAGCACTGCTAGCTCGCTCTACAATGAGCAGTTCTTC. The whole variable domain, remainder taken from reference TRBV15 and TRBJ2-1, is DAMVIQNPRYQVTQFGKPVTLSCSQTLNHNVMYWYQQKSSQAPKLLFHYYDKDFNNEADTPDNFQSRRPNTSFCFLDIRSPGLGDTAMYLCATSRSTASSLYNEQFFGPGTRLTVL.

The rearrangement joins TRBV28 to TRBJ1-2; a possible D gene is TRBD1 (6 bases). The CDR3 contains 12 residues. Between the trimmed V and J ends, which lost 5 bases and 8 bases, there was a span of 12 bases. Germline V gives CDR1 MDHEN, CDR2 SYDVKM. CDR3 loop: CASSVQGNGYTF. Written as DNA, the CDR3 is TGTGCCAGCAGTGTACAGGGAAACGGCTACACCTTC.

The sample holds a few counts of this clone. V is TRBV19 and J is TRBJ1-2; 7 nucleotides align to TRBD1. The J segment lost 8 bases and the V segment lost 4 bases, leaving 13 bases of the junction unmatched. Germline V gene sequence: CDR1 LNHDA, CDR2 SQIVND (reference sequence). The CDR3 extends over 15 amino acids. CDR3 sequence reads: CASSNYRGVSGGYTF. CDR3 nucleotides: TGTGCCAGTAGTAACTACAGGGGAGTTTCAGGGGGCTACACCTTC.

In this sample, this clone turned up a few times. CDR3 in DNA: TGTGCCAGCAGCTTGGGTGACAGCGCGACTCCATATGGCTACACCTTC. Its translation is CASSLGDSATPYGYTF. V and J are TRBV5-5 and TRBJ1-2; a weak D match, TRBD1 (5 bases). Germline-derived CDR1 and CDR2 are SGHKS and YYEKEE (reference sequence). The CDR3 extends over 16 amino acids. V shed 0 bases and J shed 5 bases, with 17 bases lying between them.

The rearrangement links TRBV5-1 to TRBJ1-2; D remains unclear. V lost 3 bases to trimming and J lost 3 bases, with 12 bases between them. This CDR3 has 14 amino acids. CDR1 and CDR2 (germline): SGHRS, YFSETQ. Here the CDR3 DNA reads TGCGCCAGCAGCTCAGATCCCGGGGACTATGGCTACACCTTC. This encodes CASSSDPGDYGYTF.

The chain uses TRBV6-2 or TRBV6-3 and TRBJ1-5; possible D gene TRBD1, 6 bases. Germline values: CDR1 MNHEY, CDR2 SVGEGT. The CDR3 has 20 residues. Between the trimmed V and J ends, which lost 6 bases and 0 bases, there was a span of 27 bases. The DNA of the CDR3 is TGTGCCAGCAGCCGGATGGCCGATACAGGGTATGACCTTAGCAATCAGCCCCAGCATTTT. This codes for CASSRMADTGYDLSNQPQHF.

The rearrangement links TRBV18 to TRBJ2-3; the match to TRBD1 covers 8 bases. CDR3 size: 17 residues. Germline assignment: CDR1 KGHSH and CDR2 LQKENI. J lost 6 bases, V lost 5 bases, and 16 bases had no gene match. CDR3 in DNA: TGTGCCAGCTCAACCCCCCGGGCAGGGGGCATTCCGGATACGCAGTATTTT. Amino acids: CASSTPRAGGIPDTQYF. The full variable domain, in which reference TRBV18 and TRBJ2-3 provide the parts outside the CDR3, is NAGVMQNPRHLVRRRGQEARLRCSPMKGHSHVYWYRQLPEEGLKFMVYLQKENIIDESGMPKERFSAEFPKEGPSILRIQQVVRGDSAAYFCASSTPRAGGIPDTQYFGPGTRLTVL.

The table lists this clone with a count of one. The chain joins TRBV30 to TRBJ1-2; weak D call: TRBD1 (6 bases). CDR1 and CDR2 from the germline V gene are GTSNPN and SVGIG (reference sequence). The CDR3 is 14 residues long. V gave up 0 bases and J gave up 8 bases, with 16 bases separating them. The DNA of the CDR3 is TGTGCCTGGAGTGTACTCAGGGGATCGGGGGGCTACACCTTC. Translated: CAWSVLRGSGGYTF.

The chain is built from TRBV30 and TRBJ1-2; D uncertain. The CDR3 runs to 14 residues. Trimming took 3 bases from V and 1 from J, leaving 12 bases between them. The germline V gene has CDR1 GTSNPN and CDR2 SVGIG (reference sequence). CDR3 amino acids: CAWRYSGFNYGYTF. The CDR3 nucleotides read TGTGCCTGGAGATACTCGGGGTTTAACTATGGCTACACCTTC.

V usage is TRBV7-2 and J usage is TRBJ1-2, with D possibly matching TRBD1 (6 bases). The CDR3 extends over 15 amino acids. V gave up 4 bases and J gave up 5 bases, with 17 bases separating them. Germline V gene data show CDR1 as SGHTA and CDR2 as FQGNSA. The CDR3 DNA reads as TGTGCCAGCAGCTCCCTACGACAGGACCTATATGGCTACACCTTC. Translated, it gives CASSSLRQDLYGYTF.

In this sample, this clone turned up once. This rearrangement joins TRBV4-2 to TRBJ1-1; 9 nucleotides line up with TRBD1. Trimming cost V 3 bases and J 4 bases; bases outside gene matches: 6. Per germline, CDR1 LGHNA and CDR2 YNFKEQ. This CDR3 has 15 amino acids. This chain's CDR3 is CASSHPGQGSTEAFF. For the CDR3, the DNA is TGTGCCAGCAGCCACCCCGGACAGGGGTCCACTGAAGCTTTCTTT.

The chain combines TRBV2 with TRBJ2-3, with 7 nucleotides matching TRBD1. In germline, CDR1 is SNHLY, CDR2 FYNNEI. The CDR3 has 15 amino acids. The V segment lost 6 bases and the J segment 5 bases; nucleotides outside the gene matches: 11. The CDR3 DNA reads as TGTGCCAGCAGAGAACAGGGGATAAGACAAGATACGCAGTATTTT. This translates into CASREQGIRQDTQYF.

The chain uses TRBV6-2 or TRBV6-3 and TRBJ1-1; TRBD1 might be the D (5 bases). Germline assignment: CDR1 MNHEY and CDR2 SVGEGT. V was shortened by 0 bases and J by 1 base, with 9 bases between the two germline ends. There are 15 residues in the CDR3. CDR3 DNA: TGTGCCAGCAGTTACTCAGAGACAGAGAACACTGAAGCTTTCTTT. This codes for CASSYSETENTEAFF.

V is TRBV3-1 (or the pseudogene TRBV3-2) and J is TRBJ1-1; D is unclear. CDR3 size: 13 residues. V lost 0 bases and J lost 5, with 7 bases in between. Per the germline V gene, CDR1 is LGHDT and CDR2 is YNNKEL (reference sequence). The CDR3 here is CASSQDPRTEAFF. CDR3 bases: TGTGCCAGCAGCCAAGACCCGAGGACTGAAGCTTTCTTT.

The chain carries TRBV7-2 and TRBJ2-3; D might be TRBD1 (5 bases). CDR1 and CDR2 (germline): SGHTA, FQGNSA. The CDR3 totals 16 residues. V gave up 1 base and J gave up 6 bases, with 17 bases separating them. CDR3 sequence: CASSLDPGPLSDTQYF. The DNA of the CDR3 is TGTGCCAGCAGCTTAGATCCAGGGCCCCTTAGTGATACGCAGTATTTT.